The rows below give T cell receptor beta chains drawn from one sample of a study of cytomegalovirus exposure and HLA in healthy donors. TCRdb keeps only in-frame clones here, not all; method: immunoSEQ multiplex PCR. This table holds roughly 190,000 clones. Sequencing used PBMCs. The source is a young woman in good health and CMV-seropositive. Both conserved end residues are part of each CDR3. A D gene is named only where the DNA matches it firmly.

v_gene	d_gene	j_gene	CDR3aa	CDR3nt
TRBV19	-	TRBJ1-1	CASSSRGNTEAFF	TGTGCCAGTAGTTCCAGGGGGAACACTGAAGCTTTCTTT
TRBV4-1	TRBD2	TRBJ2-5	CASSQGELAGQETQYF	TGCGCCAGCAGCCAAGGGGAGCTAGCGGGGCAAGAGACCCAGTACTTC
TRBV7-6	TRBD1	TRBJ1-1	CASSSDRGRLNTEAFF	TGTGCCAGCAGCTCCGACAGGGGGCGACTGAACACTGAAGCTTTCTTT
TRBV4-2	TRBD1	TRBJ1-2	CASSQDPGQGGSGYTF	TGTGCCAGCAGCCAAGACCCGGGACAGGGTGGCTCTGGCTACACCTTC
TRBV19	-	TRBJ1-1	CASSISDTEAFF	TGTGCCAGTAGTATCTCTGACACTGAAGCTTTCTTT
TRBV9	-	TRBJ2-5	CASSRSEETQYF	TGTGCCAGCAGCCGATCGGAAGAGACCCAGTACTTC
TRBV30	-	TRBJ2-3	CAWSRGAGSTDTQYF	TGTGCCTGGAGCCGGGGGGCGGGTAGCACAGATACGCAGTATTTT
TRBV5-4	TRBD2	TRBJ2-1	CASSSGLAGANGYNEQFF	TGTGCCAGCAGCTCCGGACTAGCGGGGGCCAATGGGTACAATGAGCAGTTCTTC
TRBV7-2	-	TRBJ1-1	CASSLEGLKNTEAFF	TGTGCCAGCAGCTTAGAGGGACTCAAGAACACTGAAGCTTTCTTT
TRBV11-2	-	TRBJ1-1	CASSLRGGTEAFF	TGTGCCAGCAGCTTAAGGGGGGGCACTGAAGCTTTCTTT
TRBV6-1	TRBD2	TRBJ2-3	CASSGGTSGVTDTQYF	TGTGCCAGCAGTGGGGGGACTAGCGGGGTGACAGATACGCAGTATTTT
TRBV5-1	TRBD1	TRBJ2-7	CASTTGGPSEQYF	TGCGCCAGCACGACAGGGGGGCCCTCCGAGCAGTACTTC
TRBV5-6	-	TRBJ2-1	CASSNLYNEQFF	TGTGCCAGCAGTAACCTATACAATGAGCAGTTCTTC
TRBV6-4	TRBD2	TRBJ2-1	CASSDAGLANYNEQFF	TGTGCCAGCAGTGACGCAGGACTAGCCAACTACAATGAGCAGTTCTTC
TRBV5-4	TRBD1	TRBJ2-2	CASSFRDRVTGELFF	TGTGCCAGCAGCTTCCGGGACAGGGTAACCGGGGAGCTGTTTTTT
TRBV7-9	-	TRBJ2-7	CASSFDIYEQYF	TGTGCCAGCAGCTTCGACATTTACGAGCAGTACTTC
TRBV18	-	TRBJ2-3	CASSSGGHSTDTQYF	TGTGCCAGCTCCTCCGGAGGGCACAGCACAGATACGCAGTATTTT